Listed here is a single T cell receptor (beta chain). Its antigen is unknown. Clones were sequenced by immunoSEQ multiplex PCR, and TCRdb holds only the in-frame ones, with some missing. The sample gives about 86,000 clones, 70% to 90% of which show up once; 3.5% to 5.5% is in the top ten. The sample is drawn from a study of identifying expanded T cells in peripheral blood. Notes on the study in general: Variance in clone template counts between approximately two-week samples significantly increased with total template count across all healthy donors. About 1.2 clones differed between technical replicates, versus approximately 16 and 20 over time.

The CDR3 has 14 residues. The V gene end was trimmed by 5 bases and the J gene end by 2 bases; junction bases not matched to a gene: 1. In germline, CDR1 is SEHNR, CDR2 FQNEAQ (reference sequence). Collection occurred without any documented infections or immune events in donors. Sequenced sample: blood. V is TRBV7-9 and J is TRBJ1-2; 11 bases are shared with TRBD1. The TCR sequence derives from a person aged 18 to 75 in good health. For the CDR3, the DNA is TGTGCCAGCAGCCGGGACAGGGGGAACTATGGCTACACCTTC. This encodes CASSRDRGNYGYTF.